Below, 23 T cell receptor beta chains from the same sample are listed, as sequenced in a study of T cell repertoires in cytomegalovirus infection. Their antigens are not known. Via MiXCR, TCRdb re-called the reads, giving one row per CDR3 protein. The sample includes around 100,000 distinct CDR3 sequences, under 35% of them seen just once. The specimen comprised CD8+ T cells from cultured PBMCs, sampled from culture after CMV antigen stimulation. The receptors come from a human donor in good health (CMV status not recorded). Some clones in this sample may be carry-over from other donors' samples.

This clonotype has only a few counts. The genes are TRBV7-8 and TRBJ2-7; no clear D gene. Deletions cut 1 base from V and 5 bases from J, with 12 bases between. Germline CDR1 SGHVS, CDR2 FQNEAQ. The CDR3 length is 14 residues. CDR3 region: CASSLGVYNNEQYF. CDR3 DNA sequence: TGTGCCAGCAGCTTAGGGGTTTACAACAACGAGCAGTACTTC.

The CDR3 DNA reads as TGTGCCAGCAGTTTCAGGGCCCGGGGGGATGAGCAGTTCTTC. Encoded protein: CASSFRARGDEQFF. The chain employs TRBV12-3 or TRBV12-4 and TRBJ2-1; 7 nucleotides match TRBD2. The trim removed 3 bases at V and 8 bases at J, leaving 7 bases unmatched. This CDR3 has 14 amino acids.

This clonotype showed up many times. This chain connects TRBV4-1 to TRBJ2-4; D is perhaps TRBD1 (5 bases). V was trimmed by 0 bases and J by 10 bases, leaving 13 bases between them. The CDR3 runs to 14 residues. Germline CDR1 reads MGHRA; CDR2 reads YSYEKL. CDR3 coding DNA: TGCGCCAGCAGCCAAGACCAGGGCTATTTAATTCAGTACTTC. Translating it yields CASSQDQGYLIQYF.

This clonotype was seen only a few times. The V and J genes are TRBV10-3 and TRBJ1-1; 7 bases align to TRBD1. This CDR3 contains 13 residues. Germline assignment: CDR1 ENHRY and CDR2 SYGVKD. V shed 8 bases and J 4 bases; nucleotides not matched to a gene: 7. The DNA for the CDR3 is TGTGCCATCGGTGGACAGGAGGCCACTGAAGCTTTCTTT. It is translated as CAIGGQEATEAFF.

The table lists this clonotype with many counts. The chain is built from TRBV7-3 and TRBJ2-5; 10 nucleotides agree with TRBD1. After removal of 5 bases from V and 4 bases from J, the junction contained 4 bases not matched to a gene. The CDR3 runs 14 residues. Germline values: CDR1 SGHTA, CDR2 FQGTGA. The CDR3 bases are TGTGCCAGCAGCCCGACAGGGGGCTCAGAGACCCAGTACTTC. Its protein product is CASSPTGGSETQYF.

The rearrangement uses TRBV7-9 and TRBJ2-1; 8 nucleotides align to TRBD2. Germline V gene data show CDR1 as SEHNR and CDR2 as FQNEAQ (reference sequence). The CDR3 consists of 16 residues. After removal of 7 bases from V and 8 bases from J, the junction contained 16 bases not matched to a gene. As DNA, the CDR3 is TGTGCCAGCACTCCCCCGGGGGGGGCGGGATCATATGAGCAGTTCTTC. Its protein is CASTPPGGAGSYEQFF. Full variable domain (remainder filled in from reference TRBV7-9 and TRBJ2-1): DTGVSQNPRHKITKRGQNVTFRCDPISEHNRLYWYRQTLGQGPEFLTYFQNEAQLEKSRLLSDRFSAERPKGSFSTLEIQRTEQGDSAMYLCASTPPGGAGSYEQFFGPGTRLTVL.

The chain combines TRBV7-6 with TRBJ2-5; D is unclear. The CDR3 consists of 15 residues. CDR1 is SGHVS, CDR2 FNYEAQ, per germline. V dropped 4 bases and J dropped 4 bases, with 16 bases sitting between them. CDR3 DNA: TGTGCCAGCAGCTCACCCCGTGCGAGGACAGAGACCCAGTACTTC. It codes for CASSSPRARTETQYF.

The DNA of the CDR3 is TGTGCCAGCAGTCGAGTAAACACCATATATTTT. Translating gives CASSRVNTIYF. The chain has TRBV12-3 or TRBV12-4 and TRBJ1-3; D gene unclear. This CDR3 spans 11 amino acids. V was pared by 5 bases and J by 6 bases, with 5 bases between.

This sequence joins TRBV25-1 and TRBJ2-1, with D unresolved. The germline V gene encodes CDR1 MGHDK and CDR2 SYGVNS. Trimming removed 4 bases at V and 9 bases at J, with 7 bases between. The CDR3 has 11 amino acids. DNA of the CDR3: TGTGCCAGCAGTGCCGGCCTTGAGCAGTTCTTC. Its translation: CASSAGLEQFF.

This clonotype was seen many times. The rearrangement uses TRBV7-2 and TRBJ1-4; D might be TRBD1 (5 bases). The CDR3 extends over 15 amino acids. Trimming left V 1 base short and J 8 bases short, with 14 bases between. CDR1 is SGHTA, CDR2 FQGNSA, per germline. The CDR3 loop is CASSLVQAWGEKLFF. The CDR3 DNA sequence: TGTGCCAGCAGCTTAGTACAGGCTTGGGGGGAAAAACTGTTTTTT. Full variable domain (missing parts from reference TRBV7-2 and TRBJ1-4): GAGVSQSPSNKVTEKGKDVELRCDPISGHTALYWYRQSLGQGLEFLIYFQGNSAPDKSGLPSDRFSAERTGGSVSTLTIQRTQQEDSAVYLCASSLVQAWGEKLFFGSGTQLSVL.

The chain employs TRBV5-1 and TRBJ2-2; 7 bases align to TRBD1. The trim removed 4 bases at V and 2 bases at J, leaving 8 bases unmatched. CDR3 size: 16 residues. Germline CDR1 reads SGHRS; CDR2 reads YFSETQ. The CDR3 here is CASSEGAGDNTGELFF. DNA for the CDR3: TGCGCCAGCAGCGAGGGGGCCGGGGATAACACCGGGGAGCTGTTTTTT.

This clonotype was seen more than once but under ten times. The gene calls are TRBV19 and TRBJ1-6; 10 bases map to TRBD1. After removal of 8 bases from V and 8 bases from J, the junction contained 6 bases not matched to a gene. This CDR3 has 14 residues. CDR1 and CDR2 (germline): LNHDA, SQIVND (reference sequence). The CDR3 reads CASVGQGYDSPLHF. The DNA of the CDR3 is TGTGCCAGTGTGGGACAGGGGTATGATTCACCCCTCCACTTT.

The rearrangement uses TRBV7-3 and TRBJ2-3; 8 bases agree with TRBD2. Looked up from germline, CDR1 is SGHTA and CDR2 is FQGTGA. The CDR3 runs 14 residues. Trimming removed 8 bases from V and 4 bases from J; junction bases left unmatched: 8. The CDR3 nucleotides read TGTGCCAGCTCCCCCGGGGGGGCCGCAGATACGCAGTATTTT. Its translation: CASSPGGAADTQYF.

This clonotype was seen a handful of times. The chain recombines TRBV6-5 with TRBJ1-2, with a weak D call TRBD1 (6 bases). The CDR3 consists of 14 residues. V dropped 6 bases and J dropped 6 bases, with 17 bases sitting between them. Germline CDR1 MNHEY, CDR2 SVGAGI. The CDR3 nucleotides are TGTGCCAGCAGGTTCGCAGGGGAGACCAATGGCTACACCTTC. Amino acid sequence: CASRFAGETNGYTF.

The V gene is TRBV4-2, the J gene TRBJ2-1; possibly TRBD2 for D (7 bases). The CDR3 runs to 16 residues. The germline V gene has CDR1 LGHNA and CDR2 YNFKEQ. The V end lost 4 bases, the J end lost 6 bases, and 19 bases lay between the germline ends. Written as DNA, the CDR3 is TGTGCCAGCAGCCGTTTGGGGGGGATAGGGGGCAATGAGCAGTTCTTC. This translates into CASSRLGGIGGNEQFF.

This clonotype showed up many times. The J gene is TRBJ2-1, the V gene TRBV7-8; TRBD2 aligns across 9 bases. The CDR3 is made up of 17 amino acids. V lost 2 bases, J lost 6 bases, and 11 bases stayed unmatched. The germline V gene encodes CDR1 SGHVS and CDR2 FQNEAQ. Here the CDR3 DNA reads TGTGCCAGCAGCTTATGGGCTAGCGGGGAGGCTGTCAATGAGCAGTTCTTC. It codes for CASSLWASGEAVNEQFF. Using reference TRBV7-8 and TRBJ2-1 for the parts outside the CDR3, the full variable domain is GAGVSQSPRYKVAKRGQDVALRCDPISGHVSLFWYQQALGQGPEFLTYFQNEAQLDKSGLPSDRFFAERPEGSVSTLKIQRTQQEDSAVYLCASSLWASGEAVNEQFFGPGTRLTVL.

The rearrangement links TRBV5-4 to TRBJ1-2, with 9 bases fitting TRBD1. Germline V gene data show CDR1 as SGHNT and CDR2 as YYREEE (reference sequence). Unmatched junction bases numbered 7, after V lost 0 bases and J lost 7 bases. This CDR3 contains 15 residues. CDR3 coding DNA: TGTGCCAGCAGCTTGGGGACAGGGGCCTCAGCTGGCTACACCTTC. As protein: CASSLGTGASAGYTF.

Here the CDR3 reads CASSPWTSTTSDTQYF. The CDR3 bases are TGTGCCAGCAGCCCCTGGACTAGCACGACATCAGATACGCAGTATTTT. This chain joins TRBV7-2 and TRBJ2-3; TRBD2 matches at 8 bases. CDR3 size: 16 residues. Unmatched junction bases numbered 11, after V lost 5 bases and J lost 4 bases. Germline CDR1 SGHTA, CDR2 FQGNSA. The complete variable domain, with remaining parts taken from reference TRBV7-2 and TRBJ2-3, reads GAGVSQSPSNKVTEKGKDVELRCDPISGHTALYWYRQSLGQGLEFLIYFQGNSAPDKSGLPSDRFSAERTGGSVSTLTIQRTQQEDSAVYLCASSPWTSTTSDTQYFGPGTRLTVL.

In this sample, this clonotype turned up a few times. The chain has TRBV4-1 and TRBJ2-3, with a weak D call TRBD2 (6 bases). In germline, CDR1 is MGHRA, CDR2 YSYEKL. The CDR3 contains 18 residues. The V end was cut by 1 base, the J end by 1 base, with 18 bases between. The CDR3 sequence: CASSQAPMGAGGTDTQYF. The CDR3 bases are TGCGCCAGCAGCCAAGCCCCAATGGGAGCGGGTGGCACAGATACGCAGTATTTT.

This chain connects TRBV20-1 to TRBJ1-6, with TRBD1 matching over 9 bases. Looked up from germline, CDR1 is DFQATT and CDR2 is SNEGSKA (reference sequence). This CDR3 comprises 16 residues. The trim removed 3 bases at V and 3 bases at J, leaving 6 bases unmatched. The CDR3 loop is CSARGDRDLYNSPLHF. The CDR3 bases are TGCAGTGCTAGGGGGGACAGGGATCTCTATAATTCACCCCTCCACTTT.

Only a few counts were recorded for this clonotype. V and J are TRBV4-1 and TRBJ2-7; TRBD1 matches at 7 bases. V dropped 1 base and J dropped 6; count of bases not matched to a gene: 9. The CDR3 contains 15 residues. The germline gives CDR1 MGHRA, CDR2 YSYEKL. CDR3 loop: CASSQALGGLFEQYF. The CDR3, as DNA: TGCGCCAGCAGCCAAGCCCTAGGGGGCCTATTCGAGCAGTACTTC.

The chain combines TRBV28 with TRBJ2-3, with 7 positions matching TRBD1. Germline CDR1 is MDHEN and CDR2 is SYDVKM. V lost 6 bases to trimming and J lost 2 bases; unmatched junction nucleotides: 5. The CDR3 length is 14 residues. The CDR3 protein is CASRTGTDTDTQYF. CDR3 bases: TGTGCCAGCAGGACTGGGACAGACACAGATACGCAGTATTTT.

This clonotype has more than one count but fewer than ten. J is TRBJ1-6 and V is TRBV15; D unclear. The CDR3 runs to 13 residues. V was clipped by 6 bases and J by 7 bases, with 10 bases between them. Germline CDR1 LNHNV, CDR2 YYDKDF (reference sequence). The CDR3 DNA sequence: TGTGCCACCAGTTCGATACCCAATTCACCCCTCCACTTT. Amino acids: CATSSIPNSPLHF.